Sequencing of this T cell receptor beta chain was carried out in a study of shared clonotypes between healthy human individuals. The V end was cut by 0 bases, the J end by 0 bases, with 11 bases between. Per germline, CDR1 GTSNPN and CDR2 SVGIG (reference sequence). The CDR3 is 16 amino acids. Profiling relied on immunoSEQ multiplex PCR, and the TCRdb table lists in-frame clones only, not all of them. There are 2 million to 2.5 million clones in the sample; 80% to 95% occur only once, and approximately 0.36% lies in the top ten. Study-wide points: Rarefaction revealed incomplete sorted-subset sequencing despite large depth. Some clonotypes were shared by all four sorted-subset donors, while others were not shared. The non-shared ones had lower generation probabilities than the shared ones.

Notes on this clone: Its antigen remains unidentified.

The receptor comes from a young man in good health. Some clones in this sample may be carry-over from other donors' samples. Input material: naive CD4+ T cells from PBMCs. Indicated subset: CD45RA+ positively selected. The gene calls are TRBV30 and TRBJ1-4, with D maybe TRBD1 (6 bases). Written as DNA, the CDR3 is TGTGCCTGGAGTGTCACCAGGGGAGCAACTAATGAAAAACTGTTTTTT. Its translation: CAWSVTRGATNEKLFF.